This T cell receptor (beta chain) was obtained from a study of blood T cell repertoires in COVID-19. Study in general: COVID-19 samples collected from the United States, Italy and Spain covered acute and convalescent phases. T cells, B-cell-depleted T cells, or PBMCs supplied cDNA or gDNA.

As originally analysed: Estimation of nucleated cell counts was performed using reference gene primer amplification. The assay was immunoSEQ multiplex PCR, and TCRdb's table has in-frame clones only and misses some. The DNA gave D and trimming, while V, J and clone size come from that table. The sample contains tens of thousands of clones, roughly four fifths of which appear only once. V was trimmed by 4 bases and J by 5 bases, leaving 18 bases between them. The length of the CDR3 is 15 residues. Germline CDR1 SGHRS, CDR2 YFSETQ. The TCR was taken from an elderly woman with acute or convalescent COVID-19. Sequenced: peripheral blood. The rearrangement links TRBV5-1 to TRBJ2-5; possibly TRBD2 for D (6 bases). In nucleotides, the CDR3 is TGCGCCAGCAGCCCGGAGTGGGGGGAAGGGGAGACCCAGTACTTC. It encodes CASSPEWGEGETQYF.